This TCR beta chain was recovered during a study of T-cell memory formation after mild COVID-19. Study information: TCR clustering was largely donor specific.

Overall study results and limits: Clones that contracted clustered mainly in CM and EM if CD4+ and in EMRA if CD8+. Some responding clones appeared in pre-infection memory, suggesting cross-reactive memory joined.

The sample holds many counts of this clonotype. What it binds is unknown. Constant-segment primers were used for 5'RACE, and the resulting TCR alpha and TCR beta cDNA libraries carried sample barcodes and UMIs. TCRdb independently ran MiXCR on the 5' RACE reads; one entry per CDR3 protein. There are around 260,000 distinct CDR3 sequences in the sample; about 16% occur only once, and 22% lies in the top ten. Germline V gene lookup returns CDR1 SGHTA and CDR2 FQGNSA. V was clipped by 3 bases and J by 9 bases, with 12 bases between them. CDR3 length: 14 residues. This receptor was obtained from a man in his late teens or twenties who had mild COVID-19 (a few samples of this study predate the infection). Cell type and time point are not known. The V and J genes are TRBV7-2 and TRBJ1-6; no clear D gene. The specimen was PBMCs or a T cell subset sorted from them (not recorded which). The CDR3 protein is CASSFFGDSSPLHF. As DNA, the CDR3 is TGTGCCAGCAGCTTTTTCGGGGATAGTTCACCCCTCCACTTT.